This TCR beta chain was sequenced in a study of cytomegalovirus exposure and HLA in healthy donors. Study conclusions and caveats: It was reported in a later analysis that an Asian-associated ancestry cluster showed fewer N-insertions than the approximately 670-donor mean.

PCR primers comprised 60 Vbeta and 13 Jbeta primers. Some clones are missing from TCRdb's copy, which holds only in-frame ones; the method was immunoSEQ multiplex PCR. The sample shows 120,000 to 150,000 clones, approximately 85% of them seen only once. Regarding this clone: Its antigen is unknown. Germline is not matched at one junction end, which may reflect a read error.

The CDR3 spans 12 residues. Germline V gene lookup returns CDR1 SEHNR and CDR2 FQNEAQ (reference sequence). Sequencing used PBMCs. This sequence originates from a woman aged 40 to 55 in good health and CMV-seronegative. The chain combines TRBV7-9 with TRBJ2-5, with D unresolved. CDR3 nucleotides: TGTTCCAGCAGCCGGGACCAAGAGACCCAGTACTTC. This encodes CSSSRDQETQYF.